Following are 5 T cell receptor beta chains from one sample sequenced in a study of T cell responses to AZD1222 COVID-19 vaccine. Libraries were prepared by immunoSEQ multiplex PCR; TCRdb keeps only in-frame clonotypes and omits some of them. The sample contains some 120,000 clones, approximately 85% of which appear only once. The material was peripheral blood, obtained on day 0 of AZD1222 vaccination. All receptors come from an adult in good health.

This clone was counted between two and nine times. V gene TRBV7-6 combines with J gene TRBJ1-4; D not certain. Germline V gene data show CDR1 as SGHVS and CDR2 as FNYEAQ. V was cut by 5 bases and J by 0 bases, with 13 bases left in between. The CDR3 is made up of 16 amino acids. The CDR3 DNA follows: TGTGCCAGCAGCCAGATTATGGAGGCAACTAATGAAAAACTGTTTTTT. Translated: CASSQIMEATNEKLFF.

The gene calls are TRBV6-5 and TRBJ2-1; unclear D gene. With 3 bases removed from V and 5 bases from J, the gap between germline ends came to 14 bases. The CDR3 has 15 amino acids. CDR1 is MNHEY and CDR2 is SVGAGI in the germline V gene. The CDR3 is CASSYRQAANNEQFF. The CDR3 DNA is TGTGCCAGCAGTTATCGTCAGGCCGCAAACAATGAGCAGTTCTTC.

The chain links TRBV6-5 to TRBJ2-7; 7 bases align to TRBD1. This CDR3 has 13 residues. Germline V CDR1 and CDR2: MNHEY, SVGAGI. J was trimmed by 6 bases and V by 5 bases; bases with no gene match: 7. The DNA for the CDR3 is TGTGCCAGCAGTCTGGACAGGAATGCCGAGCAGTACTTC. Its translation: CASSLDRNAEQYF.

The rearrangement joins TRBV19 to TRBJ1-5; no reliable D call. The CDR3 runs to 14 residues. Trimming took 7 bases from V and 7 from J, leaving 17 bases between them. Per the germline V gene, CDR1 is LNHDA and CDR2 is SQIVND (reference sequence). For the CDR3, the DNA is TGTGCCAGTACGCTTCTCGCGAGACGGCAGCCCCAGCATTTT. Its translation is CASTLLARRQPQHF.

A note on this clone: Other DNA variants within this sample encode the same CDR3. The chain couples TRBV3-1 (or the pseudogene TRBV3-2) to TRBJ2-7; D gene unclear. CDR1 LGHDT and CDR2 YNNKEL come from the germline V gene (reference sequence). Trimming removed 1 base from V and 2 bases from J, with 0 bases in between. The CDR3 totals 11 residues. Written as DNA, the CDR3 is TGTGCCAGCAGCCAAGCCTACGAGCAGTACTTC. Translation: CASSQAYEQYF.